This TCR beta chain was found in a study of T-cell reconstitution after alpha-beta-depleted transplantation in children. After removal of 0 bases from V and 3 bases from J, the junction contained 14 bases not matched to a gene. The CDR3 is 19 amino acids. Germline CDR1 and CDR2: SGHNT and YYREEE (reference sequence). This clonotype showed up many times. This sample's TCRbeta library carried unique molecular identifier barcodes. TCRdb re-derived calls from the PCR reads in MiXCR, one entry per CDR3 protein. This sample has nearly 250,000 distinct CDR3 sequences, with around 8% found just once. The J gene is TRBJ1-4, the V gene TRBV5-4; 7 bases line up with TRBD1. The clonotype comes from a male patient younger than 18 who had a stem cell transplant for acute lymphoblastic leukemia, so the T cells may come from the graft donor. This sample comprised PBMCs, mostly from graft donor cells, obtained 180 days after TCRalphabeta/CD19-depleted stem cell transplant. In DNA, the CDR3 is TGTGCCAGCAGCTTGGCTTCTACAGGGGCTTATAGAGCTAATGAAAAACTGTTTTTT. This sequence encodes CASSLASTGAYRANEKLFF. Combining the CDR3 with reference TRBV5-4 and TRBJ1-4 gives the whole variable domain ETGVTQSPTHLIKTRGQQVTLRCSSQSGHNTVSWYQQALGQGPQFIFQYYREEENGRGNFPPRFSGLQFPNYSSELNVNALELDDSALYLCASSLASTGAYRANEKLFFGSGTQLSVL.